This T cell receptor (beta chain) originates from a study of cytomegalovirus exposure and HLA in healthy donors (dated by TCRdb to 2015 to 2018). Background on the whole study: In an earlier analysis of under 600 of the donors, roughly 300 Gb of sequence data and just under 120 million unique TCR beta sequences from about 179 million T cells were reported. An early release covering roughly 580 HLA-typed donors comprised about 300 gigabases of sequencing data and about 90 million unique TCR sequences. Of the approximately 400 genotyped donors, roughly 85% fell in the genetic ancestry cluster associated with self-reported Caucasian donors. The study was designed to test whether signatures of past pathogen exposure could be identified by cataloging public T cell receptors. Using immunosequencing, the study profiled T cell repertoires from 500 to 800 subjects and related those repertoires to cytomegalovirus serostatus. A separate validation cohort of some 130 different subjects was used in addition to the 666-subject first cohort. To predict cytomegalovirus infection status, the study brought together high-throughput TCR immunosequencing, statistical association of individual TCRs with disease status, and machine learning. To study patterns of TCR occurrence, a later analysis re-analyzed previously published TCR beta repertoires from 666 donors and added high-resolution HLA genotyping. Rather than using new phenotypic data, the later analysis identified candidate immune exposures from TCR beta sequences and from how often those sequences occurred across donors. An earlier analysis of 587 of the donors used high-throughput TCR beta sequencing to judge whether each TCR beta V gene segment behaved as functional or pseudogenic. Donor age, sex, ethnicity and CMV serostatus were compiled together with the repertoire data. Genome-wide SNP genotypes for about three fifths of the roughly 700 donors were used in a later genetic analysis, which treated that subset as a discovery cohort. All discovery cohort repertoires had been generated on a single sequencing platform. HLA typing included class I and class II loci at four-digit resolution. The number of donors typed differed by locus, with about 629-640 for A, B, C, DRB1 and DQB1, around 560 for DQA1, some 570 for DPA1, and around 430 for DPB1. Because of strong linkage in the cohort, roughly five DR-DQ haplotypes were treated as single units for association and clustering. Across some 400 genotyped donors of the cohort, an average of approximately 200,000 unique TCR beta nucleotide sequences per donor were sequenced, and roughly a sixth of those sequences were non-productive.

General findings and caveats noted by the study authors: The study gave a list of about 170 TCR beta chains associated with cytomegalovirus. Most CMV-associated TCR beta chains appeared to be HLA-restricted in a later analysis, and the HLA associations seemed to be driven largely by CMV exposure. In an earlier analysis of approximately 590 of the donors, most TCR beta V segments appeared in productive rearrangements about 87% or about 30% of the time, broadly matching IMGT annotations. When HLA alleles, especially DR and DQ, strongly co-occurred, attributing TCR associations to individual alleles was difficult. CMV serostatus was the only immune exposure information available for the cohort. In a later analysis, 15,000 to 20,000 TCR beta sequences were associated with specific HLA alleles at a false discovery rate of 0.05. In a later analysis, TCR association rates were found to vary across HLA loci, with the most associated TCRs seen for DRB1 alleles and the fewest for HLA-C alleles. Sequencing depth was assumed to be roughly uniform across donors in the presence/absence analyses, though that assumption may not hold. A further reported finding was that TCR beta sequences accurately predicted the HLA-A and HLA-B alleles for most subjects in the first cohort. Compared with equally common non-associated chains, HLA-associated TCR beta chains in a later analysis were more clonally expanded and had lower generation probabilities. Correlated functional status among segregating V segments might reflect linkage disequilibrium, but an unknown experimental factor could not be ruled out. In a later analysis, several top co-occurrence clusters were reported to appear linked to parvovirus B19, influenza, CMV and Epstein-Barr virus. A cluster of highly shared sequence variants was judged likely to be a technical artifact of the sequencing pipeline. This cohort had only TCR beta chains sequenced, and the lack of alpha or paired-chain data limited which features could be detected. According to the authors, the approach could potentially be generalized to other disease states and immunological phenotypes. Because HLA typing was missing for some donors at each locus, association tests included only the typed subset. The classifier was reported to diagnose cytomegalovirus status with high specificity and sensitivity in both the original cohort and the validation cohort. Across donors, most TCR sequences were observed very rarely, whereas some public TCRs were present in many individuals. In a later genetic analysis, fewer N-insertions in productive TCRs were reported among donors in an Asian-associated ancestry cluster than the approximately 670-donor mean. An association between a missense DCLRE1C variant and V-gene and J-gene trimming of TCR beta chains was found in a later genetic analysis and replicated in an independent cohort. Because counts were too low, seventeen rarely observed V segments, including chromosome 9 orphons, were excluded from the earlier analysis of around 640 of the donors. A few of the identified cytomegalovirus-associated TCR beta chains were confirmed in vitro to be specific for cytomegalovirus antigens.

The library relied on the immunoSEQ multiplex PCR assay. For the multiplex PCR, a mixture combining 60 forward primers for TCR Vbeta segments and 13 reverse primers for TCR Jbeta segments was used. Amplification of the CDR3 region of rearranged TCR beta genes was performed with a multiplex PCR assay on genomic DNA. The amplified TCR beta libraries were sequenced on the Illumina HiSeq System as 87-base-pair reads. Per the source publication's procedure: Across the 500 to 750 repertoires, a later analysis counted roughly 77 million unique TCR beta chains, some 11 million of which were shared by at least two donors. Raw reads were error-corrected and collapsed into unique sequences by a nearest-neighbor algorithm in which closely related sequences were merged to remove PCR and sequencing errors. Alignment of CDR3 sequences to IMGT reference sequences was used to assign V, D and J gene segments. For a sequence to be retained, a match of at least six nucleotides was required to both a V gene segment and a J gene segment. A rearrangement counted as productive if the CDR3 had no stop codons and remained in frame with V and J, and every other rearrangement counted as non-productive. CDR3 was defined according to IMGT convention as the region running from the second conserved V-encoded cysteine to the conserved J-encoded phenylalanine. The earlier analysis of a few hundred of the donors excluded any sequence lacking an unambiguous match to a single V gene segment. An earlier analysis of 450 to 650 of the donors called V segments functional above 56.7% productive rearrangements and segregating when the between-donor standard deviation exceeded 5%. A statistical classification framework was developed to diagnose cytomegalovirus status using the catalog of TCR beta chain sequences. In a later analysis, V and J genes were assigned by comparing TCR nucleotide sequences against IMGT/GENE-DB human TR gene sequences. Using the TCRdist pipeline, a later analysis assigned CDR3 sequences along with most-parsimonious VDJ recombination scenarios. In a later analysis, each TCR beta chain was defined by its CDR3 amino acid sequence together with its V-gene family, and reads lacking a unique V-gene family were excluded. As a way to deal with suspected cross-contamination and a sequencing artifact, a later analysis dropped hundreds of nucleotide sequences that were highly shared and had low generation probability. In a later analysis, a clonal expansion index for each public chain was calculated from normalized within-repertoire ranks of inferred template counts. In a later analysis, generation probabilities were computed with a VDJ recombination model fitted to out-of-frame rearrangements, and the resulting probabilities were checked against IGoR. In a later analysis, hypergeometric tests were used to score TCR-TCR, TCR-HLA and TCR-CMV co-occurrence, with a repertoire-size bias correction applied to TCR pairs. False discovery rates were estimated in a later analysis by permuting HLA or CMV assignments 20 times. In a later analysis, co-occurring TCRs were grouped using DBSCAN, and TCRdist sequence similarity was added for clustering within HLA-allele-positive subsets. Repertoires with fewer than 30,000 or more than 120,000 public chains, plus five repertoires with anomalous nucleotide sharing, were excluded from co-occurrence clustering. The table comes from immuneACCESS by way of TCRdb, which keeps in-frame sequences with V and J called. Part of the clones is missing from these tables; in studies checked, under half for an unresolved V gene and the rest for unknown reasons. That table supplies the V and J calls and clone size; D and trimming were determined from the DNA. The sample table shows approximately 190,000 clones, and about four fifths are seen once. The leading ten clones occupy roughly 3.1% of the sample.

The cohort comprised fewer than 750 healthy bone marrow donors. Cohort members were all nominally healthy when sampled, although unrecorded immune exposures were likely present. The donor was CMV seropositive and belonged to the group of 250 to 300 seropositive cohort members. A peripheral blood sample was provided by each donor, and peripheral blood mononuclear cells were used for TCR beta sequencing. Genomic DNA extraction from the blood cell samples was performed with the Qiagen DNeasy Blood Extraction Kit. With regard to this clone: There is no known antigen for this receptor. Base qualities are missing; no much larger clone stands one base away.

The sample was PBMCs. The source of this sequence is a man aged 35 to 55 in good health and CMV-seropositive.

The DNA is TGTGCCAGTACCTCGGACAGGAGCAATCAGCCCCAGCATTTT. This translates into CASTSDRSNQPQHF. The chain employs TRBV19 and TRBJ1-5, with 7 bases aligning to TRBD1. CDR1 and CDR2 are drawn from the germline V gene (reference sequence): LNHDA, SQIVND. Here V drops 7 bases and J drops 1 base, and the junction holds 4 bases not matched to any gene. Spanning cysteine to phenylalanine, the CDR3 consists of 14 amino acids. The read is trimmed to its CDR3 DNA, 42 bases read in frame from base 1.